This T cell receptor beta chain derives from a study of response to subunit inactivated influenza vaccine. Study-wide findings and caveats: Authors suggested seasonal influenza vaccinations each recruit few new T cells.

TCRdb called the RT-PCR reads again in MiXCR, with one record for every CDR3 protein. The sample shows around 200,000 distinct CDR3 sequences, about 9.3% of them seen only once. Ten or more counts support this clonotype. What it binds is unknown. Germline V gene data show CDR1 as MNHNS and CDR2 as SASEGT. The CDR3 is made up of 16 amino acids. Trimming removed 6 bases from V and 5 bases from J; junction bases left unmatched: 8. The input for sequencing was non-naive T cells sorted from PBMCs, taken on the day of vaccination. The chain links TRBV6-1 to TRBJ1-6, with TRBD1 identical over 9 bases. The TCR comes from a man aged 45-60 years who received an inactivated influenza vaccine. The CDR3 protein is CASSLLQGAHNSPLHF. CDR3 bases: TGTGCCAGCAGCCTTCTACAGGGGGCTCATAATTCACCCCTCCACTTT.